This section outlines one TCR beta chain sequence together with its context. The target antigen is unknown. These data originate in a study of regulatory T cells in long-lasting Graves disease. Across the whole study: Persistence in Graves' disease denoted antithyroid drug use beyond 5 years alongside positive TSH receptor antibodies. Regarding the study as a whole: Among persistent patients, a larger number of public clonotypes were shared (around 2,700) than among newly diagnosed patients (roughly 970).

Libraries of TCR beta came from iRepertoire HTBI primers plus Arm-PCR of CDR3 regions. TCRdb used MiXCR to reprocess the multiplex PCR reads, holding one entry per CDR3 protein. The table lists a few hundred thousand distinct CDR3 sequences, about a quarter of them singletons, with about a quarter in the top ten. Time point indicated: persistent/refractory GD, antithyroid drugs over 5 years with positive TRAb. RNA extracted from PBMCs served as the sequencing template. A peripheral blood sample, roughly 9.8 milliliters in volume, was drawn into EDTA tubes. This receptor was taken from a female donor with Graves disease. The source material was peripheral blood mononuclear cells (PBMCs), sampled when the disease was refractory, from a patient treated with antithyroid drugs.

The CDR3 here is CASKAGNTEAFF. CDR3 sequence (DNA): TGTGCCAGCAAAGCGGGCAACACTGAAGCTTTCTTT. The V gene is TRBV9, the J gene TRBJ1-1; unclear D gene. The CDR3 totals 12 residues. CDR1 and CDR2 (germline): SGDLS, YYNGEE. Trimming left V 6 bases short and J 2 bases short, with 8 bases between.